This entry concerns a single T cell receptor (beta chain). This clonotype was seen ten or more times. Its target antigen remains unknown. No clone much larger than this one lies a single base away; base qualities are absent. These data come from a study of T cells in Graves' hyperthyroidism and ophthalmopathy (dated by TCRdb to the late 2010s). At the level of the whole study: Peripheral blood was sampled at the time of initial diagnosis, prior to any treatment. A discovery cohort of about a hundred patients, about 40 with Graves' ophthalmopathy and more than 55 with stable Graves' hyperthyroidism, was used to find distinguishing TCR V-J signatures. The 100 or so discovery patients were randomly divided into training and test sets at a 7:3 ratio. In addition, the study compared T-cell repertoires in thyroid tissue and in blood from over 5 Graves' hyperthyroidism patients. Prospective prediction of ophthalmopathy was tested in an independent validation cohort consisting of fewer than 20 hyperthyroidism patients and around 16 patients who later progressed to ophthalmopathy. After sampling, hyperthyroidism patients received methimazole starting at 30 mg daily, and ophthalmopathy patients received high-dose intravenous methylprednisolone. The paper reports TCR Vbeta CDR3 sequencing of fewer than 150 peripheral blood samples: approximately 41 ophthalmopathy, fewer than 80 hyperthyroidism and about 17 progressor patients.

From cysteine to phenylalanine, the CDR3 is 12 amino acids long. Kept here is only the CDR3 DNA, which spans 36 bases and is read in frame from base 1. V is clipped by 2 bases and J by 8 bases, and the sequence between their germline boundaries is 9 bases long. From the germline V gene, CDR1 is MDHEN and CDR2 is SYDVKM. The TCR beta CDR3 regions were amplified from RNA transcripts. For the first round of RT-PCR on the TCR CDR3, the HTBI primer set was used together with the Qiagen OneStep RT-PCR kit. Libraries were constructed in a second round of multiplex PCR, after which size selection and purification were carried out. Libraries were sequenced paired-end with 100 bp reads on an Illumina HiSeq2000. The original methods were these. SOAPnuke was used to process the raw data, removing reads that contained adapters or uncalled bases, had a mean Phred below 15, or lacked an exact match to the constant primer or identifier. COPE v1.2.5 was used to merge the high-quality paired reads, and each unique nucleotide sequence was defined as a clonotype. MiTCR v1.1 was used to align the clonotypes against IMGT TRBV, TRBD and TRBJ reference segments. The analysis included only V-J combinations with a frequency above 0.0001, which together covered around 99% of the repertoires. A TCS score was defined as the ratio of F50 (clonal expansion) to E x V (chaos), with BLOSUM62-based TCRdist applied between CDR3 peptides within each V-J. Welch's t-statistics and random forest reduced approximately 520 V-J features to 10 to 15, which were used in a naive Bayes classifier (R e1071). TCRdb redid the processing of the public reads, applying fastp at Q25 and MiXCR, and retained in-frame beta chains. Rows are combined by CDR3 protein, so each entry shows the most common genes and DNA. TCRdb's processing, not the study's, gives the V and J calls here. Here the sample has 350,000 or so distinct CDR3 sequences; about a sixth occur a single time. Of the sample, about 16% falls within the top ten clones.

General conclusions and limits of the study: Sample size was not statistically predetermined, and investigators were not blinded to group allocation. Most expanded thyroid clonotypes (frequency above 0.001) were also detected in blood, suggesting blood repertoires may reflect thyroid immune responses. In validation, the model predicted progression to ophthalmopathy with approximately 69% sensitivity and approximately 78% specificity, a median of around six months before onset. In cross-validation, a model built on a 13 V-J signature told ophthalmopathy apart from stable hyperthyroidism with 85% to 90% sensitivity and roughly 83% specificity, and in testing the same model reached 80%/75%.

Ophthalmopathy patients had moderately to severely active disease, with a Clinical Activity Score of 3 or more, a NOSPECS grade of 4 or more, and a disease duration of less than 3 months. Patients with uncontrolled infections, other autoimmune diseases, pregnancy or lactation were excluded. Diagnoses relied on clinical symptoms, serum thyroxine and TRAb, thyroid ultrasound and orbital computed tomography. PBMCs were separated from under 12 ml of fresh peripheral blood using Ficoll-Paque density gradient centrifugation. Total RNA was extracted with Trizol reagent, and quality was checked on an Agilent 2100 Bioanalyzer.

The sequenced sample was blood. The clonotype originates from a woman between 40 and 55 years old with Graves' ophthalmopathy. This receptor chain uses TRBV28 and TRBJ1-2; the D gene lacks a confident call. The CDR3 protein: CASSLGQSGYTF. The nucleotides read TGTGCCAGCAGTTTAGGGCAGTCAGGCTACACCTTC.